This T cell receptor beta chain derives from a study of a mutant IDH1 vaccine in newly diagnosed glioma. Overall study: Treated patients had a mean age of 40.4 years and a roughly 62% male, roughly 40% female split.

The table came from immunoSEQ multiplex PCR; TCRdb's copy has only in-frame clones and leaves some out. The sample comprises 45,000 to 65,000 clones, 65% to 90% of which are singletons, and approximately 3.3% rests with the top ten. Overall study results and limits: Pseudoprogression showed no apparent link to changes in top peripheral T cell clonotypes. Vaccine-induced immune responses occurred in more than 80% of patients.

The CDR3 length is 16 residues. Trimming took 1 base from V and 9 from J, leaving 22 bases between them. Germline lookup yields CDR1 SQVTM and CDR2 ANQGSEA. This clone was observed once. Its antigen is not known. Specified time point: week 5, during vaccination. Each vaccine dose was 300 ug of mutant IDH1 20-mer peptide, with topical imiquimod. Donors' newly diagnosed IDH1-mutant WHO grade 3 or 4 astrocytomas lacked nuclear ATRX. The chain combines TRBV29-1 with TRBJ2-1; possibly TRBD1 or TRBD2 for D (5 bases each). The origin of this receptor is a woman aged 18 to 35 with glioma. Some clones in this sample may be carry-over from other donors' samples. The sample was PBMCs, taken from a glioma patient whose treatment included an IDH1 peptide vaccine. The CDR3 DNA sequence: TGCAGCGTTGAAGTTCCTTGGACTCGTCAGAGGGGTGAGCAGTTCTTC. It encodes CSVEVPWTRQRGEQFF.